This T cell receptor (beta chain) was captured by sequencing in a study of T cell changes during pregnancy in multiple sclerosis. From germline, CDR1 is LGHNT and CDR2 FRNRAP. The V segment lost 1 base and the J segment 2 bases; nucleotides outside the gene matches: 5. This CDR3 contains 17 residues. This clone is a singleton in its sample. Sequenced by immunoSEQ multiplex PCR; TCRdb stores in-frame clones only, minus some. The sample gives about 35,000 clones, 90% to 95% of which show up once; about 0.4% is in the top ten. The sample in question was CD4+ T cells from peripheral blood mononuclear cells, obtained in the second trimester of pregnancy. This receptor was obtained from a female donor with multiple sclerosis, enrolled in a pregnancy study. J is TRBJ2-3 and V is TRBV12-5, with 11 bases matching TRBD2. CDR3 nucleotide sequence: TGTGCTAGTGGTTTGGGGCTAGCGGGGGGTACCACAGATACGCAGTATTTT. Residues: CASGLGLAGGTTDTQYF.